The 16 T cell receptor beta chains in this list originate from one sample, sequenced in a study of cytomegalovirus exposure and HLA in healthy donors. The data were produced by immunoSEQ multiplex PCR, yet TCRdb's version contains in-frame clones alone and is incomplete. Of 100,000 to 120,000 clones in the sample, roughly 90% were seen once. The sequencing sample was made of PBMCs. The receptors here all came from a woman younger than 45 in good health and CMV-seropositive.

The chain joins TRBV11-3 to TRBJ2-3; TRBD1 agrees at 7 bases. V shed 6 bases and J 2 bases; nucleotides not matched to a gene: 8. Germline values: CDR1 SGHNT, CDR2 YENEEA. This CDR3 contains 15 residues. The CDR3 reads CASSLGTVDTDTQYF. The CDR3 bases are TGTGCCAGCAGTCTGGGGACAGTAGACACAGATACGCAGTATTTT. The full variable domain, in which reference TRBV11-3 and TRBJ2-3 provide the parts outside the CDR3, is EAGVVQSPRYKIIEKKQPVAFWCNPISGHNTLYWYLQNLGQGPELLIRYENEEAVDDSQLPKDRFSAERLKGVDSTLKIQPAELGDSAVYLCASSLGTVDTDTQYFGPGTRLTVL.

The rearrangement uses TRBV6-5 and TRBJ2-5, with TRBD2 identical over 14 bases. This CDR3 spans 15 amino acids. CDR1 and CDR2 from the germline V gene are MNHEY and SVGAGI. The J segment lost 2 bases and the V segment lost 5 bases, leaving 1 base of the junction unmatched. The CDR3 spells CASSGTSGSQETQYF. DNA for the CDR3: TGTGCCAGCAGTGGGACTAGCGGGAGTCAAGAGACCCAGTACTTC.

This chain uses TRBV9 with TRBJ2-5; D not resolved. Germline CDR1 SGDLS, CDR2 YYNGEE. V dropped 2 bases and J dropped 2 bases, with 13 bases sitting between them. This CDR3 spans 15 amino acids. The CDR3 loop is CASSVQDWPQETQYF. Written as DNA, the CDR3 is TGTGCCAGCAGCGTCCAAGACTGGCCTCAAGAGACCCAGTACTTC.

The chain employs TRBV9 and TRBJ2-3; TRBD2 might be the D (6 bases). The CDR3 runs 15 residues. V lost 5 bases, J lost 0 bases, and 13 bases lay in between. CDR1 SGDLS and CDR2 YYNGEE come from the germline V gene. For the CDR3, the DNA is TGTGCCAGCAGTCACATAGCGGACAGCACAGATACGCAGTATTTT. This sequence encodes CASSHIADSTDTQYF.

This chain links TRBV30 with TRBJ1-5, with D unresolved. Per germline, CDR1 GTSNPN and CDR2 SVGIG (reference sequence). V lost 1 base and J lost 6, with 10 bases in between. This CDR3 has 13 amino acids. This chain's CDR3 is CAWSATGSQPQHF. The DNA for the CDR3 is TGTGCCTGGAGTGCCACCGGGAGTCAGCCCCAGCATTTT.

The chain joins TRBV5-6 to TRBJ2-3; D unresolved. The CDR3 has 12 amino acids. V shed 4 bases and J shed 2 bases, with 5 bases lying between them. Germline V gene lookup returns CDR1 SGHDT and CDR2 YYEEEE. CDR3 bases: TGTGCCAGCAGCCTCCTCACAGATACGCAGTATTTT. It codes for CASSLLTDTQYF.

The chain uses TRBV14 and TRBJ1-1; D is ambiguous. Germline CDR1 SGHDN, CDR2 FVKESK. V was cut by 0 bases and J by 10 bases, with 15 bases left in between. The CDR3 sequence is 14 residues long. This chain's CDR3 is CASSQEITRGGAFF. In DNA, the CDR3 is TGTGCCAGCAGCCAAGAGATTACGAGAGGTGGAGCTTTCTTT.

The V call is TRBV4-1, the J call TRBJ1-4; 8 nucleotides agree with TRBD1. V gave up 5 bases and J gave up 8 bases; unmatched junction bases: 13. Germline V gene data show CDR1 as MGHRA and CDR2 as YSYEKL. CDR3 size: 16 residues. CDR3 region: CASSSRQRDRLEKLFF. In DNA, the CDR3 is TGCGCCAGCAGCTCCCGCCAGCGGGACAGGCTAGAAAAACTGTTTTTT.

The chain links TRBV7-9 to TRBJ2-3; 10 nucleotides line up with TRBD2. CDR3 length equals 19 residues. Losses at the gene ends were 2 bases for V and 2 bases for J; bases not matched to a gene: 13. Germline V lookup: CDR1 SEHNR, CDR2 FQNEAQ (reference sequence). The CDR3 reads CASSLLSGGADGHTDTQYF. CDR3 in DNA: TGTGCCAGCAGCTTACTGAGCGGGGGGGCCGATGGTCACACAGATACGCAGTATTTT.

The sample holds a few counts of this clone. This chain connects TRBV5-1 to TRBJ1-6; 7 bases align to TRBD1. Germline V lookup: CDR1 SGHRS, CDR2 YFSETQ. V was pared by 4 bases and J by 8 bases, with 9 bases of the junction left unmatched. The CDR3 contains 15 residues. The CDR3 sequence: CASSPKTGQDSPLHF. The CDR3 DNA reads as TGCGCCAGCAGCCCAAAGACAGGGCAAGATTCACCCCTCCACTTT. Supplemented by reference TRBV5-1 and TRBJ1-6, the full variable domain reads KAGVTQTPRYLIKTRGQQVTLSCSPISGHRSVSWYQQTPGQGLQFLFEYFSETQRNKGNFPGRFSGRQFSNSRSEMNVSTLELGDSALYLCASSPKTGQDSPLHFGNGTRLTVT.

The chain couples TRBV9 to TRBJ2-7; perhaps TRBD2 as D (7 bases). V lost 4 bases, J lost 4 bases, and 21 bases lay in between. Germline CDR1 is SGDLS and CDR2 is YYNGEE. This CDR3 is 16 amino acids long. CDR3 nucleotide sequence: TGTGCCAGCAGCCCAGAACGAGGGGGGGAATCGTACGAGCAGTACTTC. Its protein product is CASSPERGGESYEQYF.

The V and J genes are TRBV7-2 and TRBJ2-5; tentative D call: TRBD1 (6 bases). V was shortened by 4 bases and J by 5 bases, with 14 bases between the two germline ends. CDR3 length equals 14 residues. The V gene's germline CDR1 is SGHTA and CDR2 FQGNSA. This CDR3 reads CASSSQGLRETQYF. DNA for the CDR3: TGTGCCAGCAGCTCGCAGGGGCTTCGCGAGACCCAGTACTTC.

This clone is a singleton in its sample. The genes are TRBV2 and TRBJ2-1, with D uncertain. This CDR3 has 15 residues. V was cut by 6 bases and J by 7 bases, with 19 bases left in between. Looked up from germline, CDR1 is SNHLY and CDR2 is FYNNEI. CDR3 sequence (DNA): TGTGCCAGCAGACCTCAGGTTGTTGGAAAAAATGAGCAGTTCTTC. It codes for CASRPQVVGKNEQFF.

The CDR3 coding sequence is TGCGCCAGCAGCCAGTTAAGATCCGGGGGGGCCTACAATGAGCAGTTCTTC. Amino acid sequence: CASSQLRSGGAYNEQFF. The J gene is TRBJ2-1, the V gene TRBV4-3; TRBD2 matches at 8 bases. V trimming: 3 bases; J trimming: 2 bases; junction bases outside the gene matches: 9. The CDR3 covers 17 residues. Germline-derived CDR1 and CDR2 are LGHNA and YSLEER.

This CDR3 is CASSIRLAGAGEQFF. For the CDR3, the DNA is TGTGCCAGCAGTATCCGACTAGCGGGAGCTGGTGAGCAGTTCTTC. V gene TRBV28 combines with J gene TRBJ2-1; TRBD2 aligns across 12 bases. The germline CDR1 and CDR2 sequences are MDHEN and SYDVKM. The ends lost 5 bases at V and 9 bases at J; junction bases unmatched: 8. This CDR3 is 15 amino acids long.

This clone was seen a handful of times. The CDR3 reads CASSGVGQGSYGYTF. Here the CDR3 DNA reads TGTGCCAGCAGCGGGGTCGGACAGGGAAGTTATGGCTACACCTTC. The J gene is TRBJ1-2, the V gene TRBV5-6; 8 bases are a match to TRBD1. V shed 4 bases and J 5 bases; nucleotides not matched to a gene: 10. Germline-derived CDR1 and CDR2 are SGHDT and YYEEEE. The CDR3 runs 15 residues.